These 12 T cell receptor beta chains were all obtained from the same sample, sequenced in a study of immune evolution from preneoplasia to lung adenocarcinoma. TCRdb keeps only in-frame clones here, not all; method: immunoSEQ multiplex PCR. The sample consists of some 7,000 clones, around 75% of them appearing once. The sample was FFPE minimally invasive lung adenocarcinoma tissue. The receptors come from a person between 70 and 80 years old with lung adenocarcinoma.

The chain combines TRBV10-1 with TRBJ2-3; 8 nucleotides match TRBD2. CDR3 length: 14 amino acids. Unmatched junction bases numbered 4, after V lost 5 bases and J lost 3 bases. Germline V gives CDR1 WNHNN, CDR2 SYGVQD (reference sequence). The CDR3 region is CASSKREYTDTQYF. Written as DNA, the CDR3 is TGCGCCAGCAGTAAGCGGGAGTATACAGATACGCAGTATTTT.

The CDR3 DNA follows: TGTGCCAGCTCACGGACAGGGGCCAGTAACTATGGCTACACCTTC. Protein product: CASSRTGASNYGYTF. The chain carries TRBV18 and TRBJ1-2; 9 bases align to TRBD1. Germline V gene data show CDR1 as KGHSH and CDR2 as LQKENI. Trimming took 4 bases from V and 1 from J; bases not matched to a gene: 4. CDR3 length equals 15 residues.

The rearrangement uses TRBV4-1 and TRBJ2-1; 11 bases are shared with TRBD2. V was clipped by 2 bases and J by 7 bases; unmatched bases: 4. The CDR3 is 15 residues long. The V gene's germline CDR1 is MGHRA and CDR2 YSYEKL. Here the CDR3 reads CASSQPGLAANEQFF. CDR3 DNA: TGCGCCAGCAGCCAACCGGGACTAGCGGCGAATGAGCAGTTCTTC.

The V call is TRBV29-1, the J call TRBJ2-5; D may correspond to TRBD1 or TRBD2 (5 bases each). The CDR3 spans 13 residues. The V gene's germline CDR1 is SQVTM and CDR2 ANQGSEA. Trimming left V 6 bases short and J 5 bases short, with 16 bases between. CDR3 bases: TGCAGCGTCCCACGGGACGGACTGGAGACCCAGTACTTC. Protein sequence: CSVPRDGLETQYF.

This clone came up a few times. V gene TRBV27 combines with J gene TRBJ2-1, with 8 bases lining up with TRBD1. The V segment lost 5 bases and the J segment 7 bases; nucleotides outside the gene matches: 1. The CDR3 runs to 12 residues. The germline V gene encodes CDR1 MNHEY and CDR2 SMNVEV (reference sequence). CDR3 residues: CASSRTGNEQFF. DNA for the CDR3: TGTGCCAGCAGTAGGACAGGGAATGAGCAGTTCTTC.

The chain links TRBV5-1 to TRBJ2-1; 11 bases map to TRBD2. Germline lookup yields CDR1 SGHRS and CDR2 YFSETQ. V shed 0 bases and J 9 bases; nucleotides not matched to a gene: 14. This CDR3 comprises 18 residues. In nucleotides, the CDR3 is TGCGCCAGCAGCTTGGTAGCGGGAGGGCCACAAACCGGGGGTGAGCAGTTCTTC. Amino acids: CASSLVAGGPQTGGEQFF.

This sequence joins TRBV7-8 and TRBJ2-7; maybe TRBD2 (5 bases). CDR3 length: 14 residues. V lost 2 bases and J 4 bases, leaving 12 bases between the germline ends. Germline CDR1 reads SGHVS; CDR2 reads FQNEAQ. CDR3 DNA sequence: TGTGCCAGCAGCTTACTAGCTCCGGATTACGAGCAGTACTTC. Translated: CASSLLAPDYEQYF.

The chain is built from TRBV19 and TRBJ1-3, with 9 positions matching TRBD1. Trimming at V came to 10 bases and at J to 3 bases, leaving 16 bases not matched to a gene. The CDR3 is 17 amino acids. Germline V lookup: CDR1 LNHDA, CDR2 SQIVND (reference sequence). The CDR3 spells CATRPLSQGADGNTIYF. DNA of the CDR3: TGTGCCACCCGACCCCTCTCACAGGGGGCTGATGGAAACACCATATATTTT.

V and J are TRBV5-4 and TRBJ2-5, with 7 bases aligning to TRBD1. Losses at the gene ends were 1 base for V and 1 base for J; bases not matched to a gene: 1. Germline values: CDR1 SGHNT, CDR2 YYREEE (reference sequence). This CDR3 spans 14 amino acids. CDR3 loop: CASSLTGAQETQYF. Here the CDR3 DNA reads TGTGCCAGCAGCTTGACAGGGGCCCAAGAGACCCAGTACTTC. The variable domain in full, completed from reference TRBV5-4 and TRBJ2-5, reads ETGVTQSPTHLIKTRGQQVTLRCSSQSGHNTVSWYQQALGQGPQFIFQYYREEENGRGNFPPRFSGLQFPNYSSELNVNALELDDSALYLCASSLTGAQETQYFGPGTRLLVL.

This clone was picked up a small number of times. This chain connects TRBV2 to TRBJ1-5; possibly TRBD1 for D (5 bases). From germline, CDR1 is SNHLY and CDR2 FYNNEI. This CDR3 has 14 residues. V was cut by 6 bases and J by 0 bases, with 9 bases left in between. CDR3 region: CASRDMYSNQPQHF. Written as DNA, the CDR3 is TGTGCCAGCAGGGACATGTATAGCAATCAGCCCCAGCATTTT.

This clone appeared a single time. The rearrangement joins TRBV5-1 to TRBJ2-1; 7 positions match TRBD1. CDR1 SGHRS and CDR2 YFSETQ come from the germline V gene. V shed 2 bases, J shed 6 bases, and the junction held 8 bases outside the gene matches. This CDR3 has 15 residues. The CDR3: CASSFAGTAFNEQFF. The DNA for the CDR3 is TGCGCCAGCAGCTTTGCCGGGACAGCCTTCAATGAGCAGTTCTTC.

The CDR3 coding sequence is TGTGCCAGCTCACCTTCAGTCCTGAACACTGAAGCTTTCTTT. Protein product: CASSPSVLNTEAFF. The chain joins TRBV18 to TRBJ1-1; D unclear. This CDR3 has 14 amino acids. The V gene lost 3 bases and the J gene lost 0 bases, with 8 bases spanning the gap. CDR1 KGHSH and CDR2 LQKENI come from the germline V gene. Drawing the rest from reference TRBV18 and TRBJ1-1, the complete variable domain is NAGVMQNPRHLVRRRGQEARLRCSPMKGHSHVYWYRQLPEEGLKFMVYLQKENIIDESGMPKERFSAEFPKEGPSILRIQQVVRGDSAAYFCASSPSVLNTEAFFGQGTRLTVV.